There are a few counts of the clone carrying this T cell receptor (beta chain). Its antigen is as yet unknown. The data stem from a study of CD8 T cells in ankylosing spondylitis. Quantitative molecular-barcoded 5'-RACE generated the TCR beta libraries. TCRdb independently ran MiXCR on the 5' RACE reads; one entry per CDR3 protein. The table includes over 600,000 distinct CDR3 sequences, roughly 19% detected once. V lost 2 bases, J lost 1 base, and 13 bases lay in between. This CDR3 has 15 residues. Germline V CDR1 and CDR2: DFQATT, SNEGSKA (reference sequence). Whole-study results and caveats: What seemed typical of ankylosing spondylitis blood was a TCR beta motif built from roughly 8 highly homologous variants. According to the report, clones linked to the disease were significantly enriched in matched synovial fluid samples taken from ankylosing spondylitis patients. Peripheral blood samples showed relatively rare disease-linked clones, and these clones were CD8+.

The sample comprised blood, either unsorted or a sorted T cell fraction (not recorded which). This receptor was identified in a male donor with ankylosing spondylitis. The chain couples TRBV20-1 to TRBJ2-3; D is ambiguous. CDR3 residues: CSARSGFRGTDTQYF. CDR3 nucleotide sequence: TGCAGTGCTAGAAGTGGCTTCCGGGGCACAGATACGCAGTATTTT.